This passage covers 2 T cell receptor beta chains from one sample sequenced in a study of blood T cell repertoires in COVID-19. Generated by immunoSEQ multiplex PCR, the TCRdb table keeps only in-frame clones and is missing some. The data hold about 270,000 clones, with 85% to 90% observed a single time. The sequencing sample was made of PBMCs or T cells enriched from blood (not recorded which). Receptors originate from a man aged 18 to 30 who had recovered from COVID-19.

The chain uses TRBV6-5 and TRBJ1-2; no definite D call. Trimming took off 2 bases at V and 7 bases at J, with 14 bases between the two ends. The CDR3 loop spans 14 amino acids. Germline assignment: CDR1 MNHEY and CDR2 SVGAGI. CDR3 amino acids: CASSYNPGLAGYTF. In DNA form, the CDR3 reads TGTGCCAGCAGTTACAACCCGGGGTTGGCTGGCTACACCTTC.

The genes are TRBV2 and TRBJ2-1, with 8 bases matching TRBD2. CDR3 length: 13 amino acids. Trimming removed 9 bases from V and 6 bases from J; junction bases left unmatched: 7. Per the germline V gene, CDR1 is SNHLY and CDR2 is FYNNEI. The CDR3 DNA reads TGTGCCAGGCTTGACGGGGGGGCCAATGAGCAGTTCTTC. Translation: CARLDGGANEQFF. Full variable domain (outside the CDR3, taken from reference TRBV2 and TRBJ2-1): EPEVTQTPSHQVTQMGQEVILRCVPISNHLYFYWYRQILGQKVEFLVSFYNNEISEKSEIFDDQFSVERPDGSNFTLKIRSTKLEDSAMYFCARLDGGANEQFFGPGTRLTVL.